Below are 24 T cell receptor beta chains sequenced from a single sample in a study of shared clonotypes between healthy human individuals. CD8 cells regarded as naive lacked CD45RO, were positively chosen for CCR7, and omitted terminally differentiated effector memory CD45RA+ cells. The table came from immunoSEQ multiplex PCR; TCRdb's copy has only in-frame clones and leaves some out. The repertoire holds under 2,000,000 clones, with around 96% as singletons. Sequenced input: naive CD8+ T cells sorted from blood. The receptors derive from a man younger than 35 in good health.

This chain connects TRBV27 to TRBJ2-7, with 8 positions matching TRBD1. Germline V gives CDR1 MNHEY, CDR2 SMNVEV (reference sequence). V trimming: 3 bases; J trimming: 2 bases; junction bases outside the gene matches: 9. The CDR3 totals 16 residues. CDR3 DNA: TGTGCCAGCAGTTTCCTCTACAGGGGGGAGGCCTACGAGCAGTACTTC. Encoded protein: CASSFLYRGEAYEQYF.

The chain combines TRBV5-6 with TRBJ2-2; 9 bases line up with TRBD2. Germline V CDR1 and CDR2: SGHDT, YYEEEE. The V segment lost 0 bases and the J segment 8 bases; nucleotides outside the gene matches: 8. This CDR3 spans 16 amino acids. The CDR3 bases are TGTGCCAGCAGCTTGGAACTAGCGGGTCCCTTGGGGGAGCTGTTTTTT. Protein sequence: CASSLELAGPLGELFF.

This clone was observed a single time. This rearrangement joins TRBV7-9 to TRBJ1-4; D is possibly TRBD1 (5 bases). The J call is uncertain, as TRBJ2-2 better fits the DNA end. The CDR3 consists of 12 residues. Germline CDR1 and CDR2: SEHNR and FQNEAQ (reference sequence). In DNA form, the CDR3 reads TGTGCCAGCAGCACCTGGACACTGGAGCTGTTTTTT. This translates into CASSTWTLELFF.

V gene TRBV28 combines with J gene TRBJ2-5, with D perhaps matching TRBD2 (5 bases). Germline CDR1 MDHEN, CDR2 SYDVKM. With 10 bases removed from V and 5 bases from J, the gap between germline ends came to 11 bases. This CDR3 comprises 11 residues. The CDR3: CATQRRETQYF. Here the CDR3 DNA reads TGTGCCACTCAGCGGCGGGAGACCCAGTACTTC. The full variable domain, completed using reference TRBV28 and TRBJ2-5, is DVKVTQSSRYLVKRTGEKVFLECVQDMDHENMFWYRQDPGLGLRLIYFSYDVKMKEKGDIPEGYSVSREKKERFSLILESASTNQTSMYLCATQRRETQYFGPGTRLLVL.

Written as DNA, the CDR3 is TGTGCCAGCAGCCCGACAGGGAATGTGAATGAAAAACTGTTTTTT. The encoded protein is CASSPTGNVNEKLFF. This chain connects TRBV11-2 to TRBJ1-4, with 7 bases lining up with TRBD1. The CDR3 sequence is 15 residues long. With 5 bases clipped from V and 5 bases from J, the junction kept 8 bases outside the gene matches. CDR1 and CDR2 from the germline V gene are SGHAT and FQNNGV.

The rearrangement links TRBV7-9 to TRBJ2-7; the match to TRBD2 covers 11 bases. The V gene's germline CDR1 is SEHNR and CDR2 FQNEAQ (reference sequence). This CDR3 spans 14 amino acids. Trimming cost V 4 bases and J 5 bases; bases outside gene matches: 4. CDR3 sequence: CASSSTSGENEQYF. DNA of the CDR3: TGTGCCAGCAGCTCGACTAGCGGGGAGAACGAGCAGTACTTC.

This rearrangement joins TRBV28 to TRBJ2-7; no clear D gene. Germline V gene sequence: CDR1 MDHEN, CDR2 SYDVKM. This CDR3 comprises 14 residues. V shed 3 bases and J shed 2 bases, with 11 bases lying between them. The CDR3 is CASSFAEFAYEQYF. In DNA form, the CDR3 reads TGTGCCAGCAGTTTTGCGGAGTTTGCCTACGAGCAGTACTTC. Filled out from reference TRBV28 and TRBJ2-7, the complete variable domain reads DVKVTQSSRYLVKRTGEKVFLECVQDMDHENMFWYRQDPGLGLRLIYFSYDVKMKEKGDIPEGYSVSREKKERFSLILESASTNQTSMYLCASSFAEFAYEQYFGPGTRLTVT.

The V gene is TRBV7-3, the J gene TRBJ2-2; 7 bases match TRBD2. The CDR3 has 15 residues. Germline V gives CDR1 SGHTA, CDR2 FQGTGA. Trimming cost V 5 bases and J 5 bases; bases outside gene matches: 8. The CDR3 region is CASSHGGFETGELFF. CDR3 in DNA: TGTGCCAGCAGCCACGGGGGGTTTGAGACCGGGGAGCTGTTTTTT.

This clone was counted only a few times. J is TRBJ2-7 and V is TRBV2; tentatively, D is TRBD1 (5 bases). Germline assignment: CDR1 SNHLY and CDR2 FYNNEI. The CDR3 length is 15 residues. V was pared by 6 bases and J by 2 bases, with 17 bases between. CDR3 loop: CASSPDTPMTYEQYF. The CDR3 region has the DNA TGTGCCAGCAGCCCGGACACGCCTATGACCTACGAGCAGTACTTC.

The V gene is TRBV19, the J gene TRBJ2-3, with 10 positions matching TRBD1. J was trimmed by 5 bases and V by 5 bases; bases with no gene match: 4. Germline-derived CDR1 and CDR2 are LNHDA and SQIVND (reference sequence). The CDR3 length is 14 residues. In nucleotides, the CDR3 is TGTGCCAGTAGTGGGACAGGGGCAGGAGATACGCAGTATTTT. It is translated as CASSGTGAGDTQYF.

The DNA of the CDR3 is TGTGCCACCAGCAGCTCCCGGGGCTCCTACAATGAGCAGTTCTTC. Residues: CATSSSRGSYNEQFF. The V and J genes are TRBV15 and TRBJ2-1; possible D gene TRBD2, 5 bases. Germline V CDR1 and CDR2: LNHNV, YYDKDF (reference sequence). V was pared by 3 bases and J by 0 bases, with 9 bases between. The length of the CDR3 is 15 residues.

The V gene is TRBV11-3, the J gene TRBJ2-1, with a possible D match to TRBD2 (6 bases). V lost 0 bases and J 3 bases, leaving 9 bases between the germline ends. The germline V gene encodes CDR1 SGHNT and CDR2 YENEEA. The CDR3 consists of 15 residues. The CDR3 loop reads CASSLDLEGYNEQFF. The CDR3 DNA reads as TGTGCCAGCAGCTTAGATCTGGAGGGCTACAATGAGCAGTTCTTC.

The genes are TRBV7-9 and TRBJ2-7, with D possibly TRBD1 on 5 matching bases. The CDR3 spans 14 residues. Germline assignment: CDR1 SEHNR and CDR2 FQNEAQ (reference sequence). Trimming removed 3 bases from V and 0 bases from J, with 9 bases in between. CDR3 in amino acids: CASSLTEGSYEQYF. The CDR3 nucleotides read TGTGCCAGCAGCTTGACAGAAGGCTCCTACGAGCAGTACTTC.

The genes are TRBV27 and TRBJ1-5; D gene unclear. The germline gives CDR1 MNHEY, CDR2 SMNVEV (reference sequence). With 3 bases removed from V and 9 bases from J, the gap between germline ends came to 12 bases. The CDR3 spans 13 residues. The CDR3 reads CASSFKGGRPQHF. Here the CDR3 DNA reads TGTGCCAGCAGTTTCAAGGGAGGACGGCCCCAGCATTTT.

As concerns this clone: Distinct nucleotide sequences in the sample also encode this CDR3. V and J are TRBV19 and TRBJ2-7; 12 bases align to TRBD2. This CDR3 has 15 residues. Trimming at V came to 5 bases and at J to 0 bases, leaving 2 bases not matched to a gene. In germline, CDR1 is LNHDA, CDR2 SQIVND (reference sequence). The CDR3 nucleotides are TGTGCCAGTAGTGTGACTAGCGGGAGCTCCTACGAGCAGTACTTC. This sequence encodes CASSVTSGSSYEQYF.

V gene TRBV4-3 combines with J gene TRBJ2-4; 7 positions match TRBD2. This CDR3 region has 13 residues. The ends lost 0 bases at V and 9 bases at J; junction bases unmatched: 2. Germline lookup yields CDR1 LGHNA and CDR2 YSLEER. The CDR3 DNA reads TGCGCCAGCAGCCAAGAGGGGGGGTCCATTCAGTACTTC. Translation gives CASSQEGGSIQYF.

The chain joins TRBV4-1 to TRBJ2-3; TRBD2 aligns across 14 bases. Germline CDR1 MGHRA, CDR2 YSYEKL. The CDR3 length is 18 residues. After removal of 2 bases from V and 2 bases from J, the junction contained 6 bases not matched to a gene. CDR3 in amino acids: CASSQPWTSGGSTDTQYF. CDR3 nucleotide sequence: TGCGCCAGCAGCCAACCCTGGACTAGCGGGGGGTCCACAGATACGCAGTATTTT.

The J gene is TRBJ2-7, the V gene TRBV14, with TRBD2 matching over 9 bases. Trimming removed 4 bases from V and 2 bases from J; junction bases left unmatched: 6. Germline CDR1 SGHDN, CDR2 FVKESK. The CDR3 consists of 15 residues. The CDR3 here is CASSPEGGRAYEQYF. As DNA, the CDR3 is TGTGCCAGCAGCCCAGAAGGCGGGAGGGCCTACGAGCAGTACTTC.

This clone showed up just a few times. The same CDR3 arises from other DNA sequences in this sample as well. The chain recombines TRBV27 with TRBJ2-7, with TRBD1 matching 7 bases. Germline CDR1 reads MNHEY; CDR2 reads SMNVEV (reference sequence). The J segment lost 2 bases and the V segment lost 5 bases, leaving 3 bases of the junction unmatched. The length of the CDR3 is 13 residues. In nucleotides, the CDR3 is TGTGCCAGCAGTCCCGGGACAGCCTACGAGCAGTACTTC. It codes for CASSPGTAYEQYF.

The rearrangement joins TRBV27 to TRBJ2-1, with 11 bases that match TRBD2. Germline CDR1 and CDR2: MNHEY and SMNVEV (reference sequence). The CDR3 contains 14 residues. V lost 5 bases to trimming and J lost 8 bases; unmatched junction nucleotides: 5. The DNA for the CDR3 is TGTGCCAGCAGTCGGACTAGCGGGTCATATGAGCAGTTCTTC. Translated, it gives CASSRTSGSYEQFF.

The rearrangement uses TRBV5-4 and TRBJ1-2; tentatively, D is TRBD1 (6 bases). Germline-derived CDR1 and CDR2 are SGHNT and YYREEE (reference sequence). The CDR3 loop spans 14 amino acids. V was trimmed by 5 bases and J by 4 bases, leaving 15 bases between them. CDR3 DNA: TGTGCCAGCAGATCCCAGGGGTCTGGCTATGGCTACACCTTC. Protein sequence: CASRSQGSGYGYTF. Drawing the rest from reference TRBV5-4 and TRBJ1-2, the complete variable domain is ETGVTQSPTHLIKTRGQQVTLRCSSQSGHNTVSWYQQALGQGPQFIFQYYREEENGRGNFPPRFSGLQFPNYSSELNVNALELDDSALYLCASRSQGSGYGYTFGSGTRLTVV.

The chain is built from TRBV30 and TRBJ2-7; 8 bases fit TRBD1. V lost 4 bases and J lost 4; bases outside the gene matches: 12. The CDR3 runs 15 residues. Looked up from germline, CDR1 is GTSNPN and CDR2 is SVGIG (reference sequence). The CDR3 coding sequence is TGTGCCTGGAAAGGAGGGACAGGAGGGTCTTACGAGCAGTACTTC. It codes for CAWKGGTGGSYEQYF.

This sequence joins TRBV10-2 and TRBJ1-6; no clear D. Trimming took off 7 bases at V and 5 bases at J, with 15 bases between the two ends. Germline CDR1 and CDR2: WSHSY and SAAADI. The CDR3 is made up of 15 amino acids. The CDR3 DNA sequence: TGCGCCAGCAATGATTTCGGACCTGATAATTCACCCCTCCACTTT. Its translation is CASNDFGPDNSPLHF.

V is TRBV7-9 and J is TRBJ2-7; tentative D call: TRBD2 (5 bases). CDR1 is SEHNR and CDR2 is FQNEAQ in the germline V gene (reference sequence). The CDR3 runs to 15 residues. The V end was cut by 3 bases, the J end by 0 bases, with 12 bases between. CDR3 DNA sequence: TGTGCCAGCAGCTTTACTCGGGGTAACTCCTACGAGCAGTACTTC. This codes for CASSFTRGNSYEQYF.